This T cell receptor (beta chain) comes out of a study of vaccination and CD4 T cells after COVID-19. General study points: The appearance of a median approximately 90% of reactive clones in convalescent patients occurred only post-vaccination.

TCRdb re-analysed the PCR reads in MiXCR, keeping a single row per CDR3 protein. This table has about 24,000 distinct CDR3 sequences, 45% to 60% appearing once. About this clonotype: The antigen is undetermined.

The CDR3 has 15 residues. V shed 2 bases and J shed 8 bases, with 18 bases lying between them. Per the germline V gene, CDR1 is MGHDK and CDR2 is SYGVNS. This receptor was obtained from a human donor who had recovered from COVID-19. The source material was CD4+ T cells from blood, sampled before SARS-CoV-2 vaccination. The chain recombines TRBV25-1 with TRBJ1-2, with D possibly being TRBD1 (5 bases). Here the CDR3 reads CASSESGADYEGYTF. The CDR3 coding sequence is TGTGCCAGCAGTGAAAGTGGGGCAGACTACGAAGGCTACACCTTC.